These T cell receptor beta chains were read from a single sample in a study of blood T cell repertoires in COVID-19. Generated by immunoSEQ multiplex PCR, the TCRdb table keeps only in-frame clones and is missing some. This sample has 150,000 to 200,000 clones, with over 75% found just once. Input material: peripheral blood. Receptors were obtained from a woman older than 75 with acute or convalescent COVID-19. The CDR3 runs from the conserved cysteine through the conserved F or W. A D gene is named only where the DNA matches it firmly. A clone size is listed for some rows: how often the clone was seen (once, few, many), or a class if it is expanded.

DNA: TGTGCCAGTAGCGTGACAGGAGAGGAAAAACTGTTTTTT
CDR3: CASSVTGEEKLFF
D: NA
V: TRBV19
J: TRBJ1-4
size: NA

DNA: TGTGCCAGTAGTACCCGGACTAGCGGGAGGATAGATGAGCAGTTCTTC
CDR3: CASSTRTSGRIDEQFF
D: TRBD2
V: TRBV19
J: TRBJ2-1
size: many

DNA: TGTGCCAGCAGCTTAATAAAGGGGACTGGAAACACCATATATTTT
CDR3: CASSLIKGTGNTIYF
D: NA
V: TRBV7-2
J: TRBJ1-3
size: NA

DNA: TGTGCCAGCGGGAACAGGGGATCCTACGAGCAGTACTTC
CDR3: CASGNRGSYEQYF
D: TRBD1
V: TRBV12-3/TRBV12-4
J: TRBJ2-7
size: NA

DNA: TGTGCCAGCAGCCAAGTTCTAGCGGGGGGGCGACGGACAGATACGCAGTATTTT
CDR3: CASSQVLAGGRRTDTQYF
D: TRBD2
V: TRBV3-1/TRBV3-2
J: TRBJ2-3
size: NA

DNA: TGCAGTGCTAGTTCTGACAGAACAGAGCAGTACTTC
CDR3: CSASSDRTEQYF
D: NA
V: TRBV20-1
J: TRBJ2-7
size: NA

DNA: TGTGCCAGCAGTTCCCCGGGACAGAAGAACACTGAAGCTTTCTTT
CDR3: CASSSPGQKNTEAFF
D: TRBD1
V: TRBV28
J: TRBJ1-1
size: NA

DNA: TGTGCCAGCATCCAGCGACAGGGCCTAGGGGACATTCAGTACTTC
CDR3: CASIQRQGLGDIQYF
D: TRBD1
V: TRBV5-8
J: TRBJ2-4
size: NA

DNA: TGTGCCAGCAGCTTAAGGGGATCCGGGACTAGCAACGAGCAGTACTTC
CDR3: CASSLRGSGTSNEQYF
D: TRBD2
V: TRBV11-2
J: TRBJ2-7
size: NA

DNA: TGTGCCAGCATCTTCGGACTGAGGGACACCGGGGAGCTGTTTTTT
CDR3: CASIFGLRDTGELFF
D: NA
V: TRBV5-6
J: TRBJ2-2
size: NA

DNA: TGTGCCAGCTCCCAGGACAGGAGCGAAAAACTGTTTTTT
CDR3: CASSQDRSEKLFF
D: TRBD1
V: TRBV18
J: TRBJ1-4
size: NA

DNA: TGTGCCAGCAGGGCGGCTATGCGGGAGGGCGGATACGAGCAGTACTTC
CDR3: CASRAAMREGGYEQYF
D: TRBD2
V: TRBV2
J: TRBJ2-7
size: NA

DNA: TGTGCCAGCAGCTTAGGACAGGGAGCCTACGAGCAGTACTTC
CDR3: CASSLGQGAYEQYF
D: TRBD1
V: TRBV7-3
J: TRBJ2-7
size: NA

DNA: TGTGCCAGCAGCCTCGCTCCAGTTAGCAATCAGCCCCAGCATTTT
CDR3: CASSLAPVSNQPQHF
D: NA
V: TRBV6-5
J: TRBJ1-5
size: NA

DNA: TGCGCCAGCAGCTTGGGACAGGGTGGGACTGAAGCTTTCTTT
CDR3: CASSLGQGGTEAFF
D: TRBD1
V: TRBV5-1
J: TRBJ1-1
size: once

DNA: TGTGCCAGTAGCACAGGGTTCGGCACAGATACGCAGTATTTT
CDR3: CASSTGFGTDTQYF
D: NA
V: TRBV19
J: TRBJ2-3
size: NA

DNA: TGTGCCAGCAGCTATACCGGGGTACGCGAGCAGTACTTC
CDR3: CASSYTGVREQYF
D: NA
V: TRBV7-9
J: TRBJ2-7
size: NA

DNA: TGTGCCAGCAGCGTAGGAGGGACCTACAATGAGCAGTTCTTC
CDR3: CASSVGGTYNEQFF
D: NA
V: TRBV9
J: TRBJ2-1
size: NA

DNA: TGTGCCAGTAGAAAATCGGACAGGGACAATCAGCCCCAGCATTTT
CDR3: CASRKSDRDNQPQHF
D: TRBD1
V: TRBV19
J: TRBJ1-5
size: once

DNA: TGTGCCAGCAGCTTAGTTCAGGGAAGTTTGGTGAATTCACCCCTCCACTTT
CDR3: CASSLVQGSLVNSPLHF
D: NA
V: TRBV7-2
J: TRBJ1-6
size: NA

DNA: TGTGCCAGCAGGGGAGGGGTGGCAAACTATGGCTACACCTTC
CDR3: CASRGGVANYGYTF
D: NA
V: TRBV19
J: TRBJ1-2
size: NA

DNA: TGCAGCGTTGATGAGGGGGTCTATGGCTACACCTTC
CDR3: CSVDEGVYGYTF
D: NA
V: TRBV29-1
J: TRBJ1-2
size: NA

DNA: TGTGCCAGCAGCCGCGGGACAGTACAAGAGACCCAGTACTTC
CDR3: CASSRGTVQETQYF
D: NA
V: TRBV11-2
J: TRBJ2-5
size: NA

DNA: TGCAGCGTTGAGGAACGCTTCGCGGGCGAGCAGTACTTC
CDR3: CSVEERFAGEQYF
D: NA
V: TRBV29-1
J: TRBJ2-7
size: NA

DNA: TGTGCCAGCAGCTTAGCGTCGGTTTCTGAGCAGTTCTTC
CDR3: CASSLASVSEQFF
D: NA
V: TRBV7-9
J: TRBJ2-1
size: NA

DNA: TGTGCCAGTAGGGGATCGACGGGGAACTATGGCTACACCTTC
CDR3: CASRGSTGNYGYTF
D: NA
V: TRBV19
J: TRBJ1-2
size: NA

DNA: TGTGCCAGCAAGCAAGCGGGAGAGTTCTACGAGCAGTACTTC
CDR3: CASKQAGEFYEQYF
D: TRBD2
V: TRBV2
J: TRBJ2-7
size: NA

DNA: TGTGCCAGCAGCACCCACACGAACACTGAAGCTTTCTTT
CDR3: CASSTHTNTEAFF
D: NA
V: TRBV11-3
J: TRBJ1-1
size: NA

DNA: TGTGCCACCAGTGAGGCCGGGACAGTCTACGAGCAGTACTTC
CDR3: CATSEAGTVYEQYF
D: TRBD1
V: TRBV24-1
J: TRBJ2-7
size: NA

DNA: TGTGCCAGTAGTTGGGACTGGGGTGCAGATACGCAGTATTTT
CDR3: CASSWDWGADTQYF
D: NA
V: TRBV19
J: TRBJ2-3
size: once

DNA: TGTGCCAGCAGCCCTATCGGATACTATCAGGGCCCCGAAGCTTTCTTT
CDR3: CASSPIGYYQGPEAFF
D: NA
V: TRBV7-9
J: TRBJ1-1
size: NA

DNA: TGTGCCAGCAGCATTCAACAGGATCAGCCCCAGCATTTT
CDR3: CASSIQQDQPQHF
D: NA
V: TRBV7-9
J: TRBJ1-5
size: NA

DNA: TGTGCCTGGAGTGTACCGCCAGGGGGGAACAATCAGCCCCAGCATTTT
CDR3: CAWSVPPGGNNQPQHF
D: TRBD1
V: TRBV30
J: TRBJ1-5
size: NA

DNA: TGTGCCAGCAGTAGAACGGGACTGGGTTACAATGAGCAGTTCTTC
CDR3: CASSRTGLGYNEQFF
D: NA
V: TRBV25-1
J: TRBJ2-1
size: NA

DNA: TGTGCCAGCAGCGTAGGGCAGGGGGCTCACTACGAGCAGTACTTC
CDR3: CASSVGQGAHYEQYF
D: TRBD1
V: TRBV9
J: TRBJ2-7
size: NA